The TCR beta chain described here comes from a study of blood T cells in healthy people across ages. Primers used in a second PCR of roughly 7 to 11 cycles were a sample-barcoded 5' primer and a J-beta primer mix. Any given sample supplied a minimum of 3 million CDR3-containing paired-end reads. In TCRdb, the 5' RACE reads were re-called with MiXCR into one record per CDR3 protein. The data hold some 320,000 distinct CDR3 sequences, with 25% to 30% observed a single time. The V segment lost 6 bases and the J segment 4 bases; nucleotides outside the gene matches: 12. This CDR3 is built from 15 residues. Germline V gene data show CDR1 as MNHEY and CDR2 as SVGAGI.

This chain joins TRBV6-5 and TRBJ2-7; the match to TRBD2 covers 7 bases. The TCR sequence derives from a woman aged 70-85 years in good health. Sequencing was done on a sample of blood. Here the CDR3 reads CASRRDGGNNYEQYF. The CDR3 DNA sequence: TGTGCCAGCAGAAGAGACGGGGGGAATAATTACGAGCAGTACTTC.